These 27 T cell receptor beta chains came from one sample sequenced in a study of T cell repertoires in cytomegalovirus infection. Using its own MiXCR run on the reads, TCRdb lists one record per CDR3 protein. The sample carries over 300,000 distinct CDR3 sequences, around 9.5% recorded once. Sequences were obtained from PBMCs. The receptors were sampled from a human donor in good health (CMV status not recorded). Some clones in this sample may be carry-over from other donors' samples.

This CDR3 reads CASSQARPLGTEAFF. CDR3 DNA: TGTGCCAGCAGCCAGGCTCGGCCGTTGGGTACTGAAGCTTTCTTT. The chain has TRBV14 and TRBJ1-1; D gene unclear. V was pared by 3 bases and J by 5 bases, with 16 bases between. Germline-derived CDR1 and CDR2 are SGHDN and FVKESK. The CDR3 loop spans 15 amino acids.

This clonotype has just a few counts. This sequence joins TRBV3-1 and TRBJ2-3; maybe TRBD1 (5 bases). The germline V gene encodes CDR1 LGHDT and CDR2 YNNKEL (reference sequence). The V and J ends lost 2 bases and 2 bases respectively, with 8 bases between them. This CDR3 has 14 residues. The CDR3 loop reads CASSQRRDTDTQYF. The CDR3 DNA reads TGTGCCAGCAGCCAACGCAGGGACACAGATACGCAGTATTTT.

Many counts were recorded for this clonotype. The chain combines TRBV28 with TRBJ1-5; weak D call: TRBD1 (5 bases). V was cut by 9 bases and J by 1 base, with 13 bases left in between. This CDR3 region has 14 residues. Germline V gene sequence: CDR1 MDHEN, CDR2 SYDVKM. This CDR3 reads CASTGTDSNQPQHF. The CDR3 region has the DNA TGTGCCAGTACCGGGACGGACAGCAATCAGCCCCAGCATTTT.

This clonotype has just a few counts. The V call is TRBV7-2, the J call TRBJ2-1, with 7 positions matching TRBD2. Germline values: CDR1 SGHTA, CDR2 FQGNSA. Germline trimming cut 0 bases from V and 10 bases from J; bases unmatched to any gene: 12. This CDR3 region has 16 residues. The CDR3 reads CASSLAAGDSRLEQFF. The CDR3 nucleotides read TGTGCCAGCAGCTTAGCGGCGGGAGACTCCCGACTCGAGCAGTTCTTC.

The J gene is TRBJ2-7, the V gene TRBV12-3 or TRBV12-4; D gene unclear. V was cut by 1 base and J by 3 bases, with 10 bases left in between. This CDR3 has 14 amino acids. The CDR3 DNA reads as TGTGCCAGCAGTTTAGTAGGCCCCAGCTACGAGCAGTACTTC. It translates to CASSLVGPSYEQYF.

This chain links TRBV4-2 with TRBJ1-4; D not certain. Germline assignment: CDR1 LGHNA and CDR2 YNFKEQ. Deletions cut 3 bases from V and 8 bases from J, with 16 bases between. The CDR3 runs to 15 residues. CDR3 sequence: CASSQSQDWPEKLFF. In nucleotides, the CDR3 is TGTGCCAGCAGCCAGTCTCAGGACTGGCCCGAAAAACTGTTTTTT.

In its sample, this clonotype was seen a few times. V is TRBV30 and J is TRBJ2-7, with TRBD2 as a possible D gene (5 bases). From germline, CDR1 is GTSNPN and CDR2 SVGIG (reference sequence). Trimming removed 0 bases at V and 1 base at J, with 16 bases between. The length of the CDR3 is 16 residues. DNA for the CDR3: TGTGCCTGGAGTGTACAATCACGGGGTTTATCCTACGAGCAGTACTTC. Translating gives CAWSVQSRGLSYEQYF.

This chain joins TRBV6-1 and TRBJ1-6; D may be TRBD1 (5 bases). The CDR3 sequence is 13 residues long. V lost 2 bases to trimming and J lost 10 bases, with 9 bases between them. Per the germline V gene, CDR1 is MNHNS and CDR2 is SASEGT. The CDR3: CASSETRASPLHF. CDR3 coding DNA: TGTGCCAGCAGTGAAACCAGGGCCTCACCCCTCCACTTT.

Notes on this clonotype: The junction departs from the called germline gene at one end, perhaps through a read error. This chain uses TRBV4-1 with TRBJ1-5; maybe TRBD1 (5 bases). The CDR3 loop spans 16 amino acids. CDR1 and CDR2 from the germline V gene are MGHRA and YSYEKL. The CDR3 DNA is TGTGCCAGCAGCCAAGATCTATCAGGGTTCGGTCAGCCCCAGCATTTT. This translates into CASSQDLSGFGQPQHF.

The J gene is TRBJ2-1, the V gene TRBV12-3 or TRBV12-4; TRBD2 matches 7 bases. The CDR3 is 15 amino acids. Losses at the gene ends were 6 bases for V and 2 bases for J; bases not matched to a gene: 7. The CDR3 region has the DNA TGTGCCAGCAGCCAAGCTAGCGGTACCTACAATGAGCAGTTCTTC. This codes for CASSQASGTYNEQFF.

This clonotype has more than one count but fewer than ten. The chain links TRBV6-5 to TRBJ1-2; possible D gene TRBD1, 6 bases. Trimming took 4 bases from V and 6 from J, leaving 12 bases between them. This CDR3 contains 13 residues. Germline lookup yields CDR1 MNHEY and CDR2 SVGAGI. CDR3 sequence reads: CASSWGTRNGYTF. The CDR3, as DNA: TGTGCCAGCAGTTGGGGGACACGGAATGGCTACACCTTC.

This clonotype was seen at least ten times. This chain links TRBV7-2 with TRBJ2-7, with a possible D match to TRBD1 (5 bases). This CDR3 contains 14 residues. Germline CDR1 SGHTA, CDR2 FQGNSA. Trimming took 4 bases from V and 2 from J, leaving 12 bases between them. CDR3 sequence reads: CASSSYRRTYEQYF. The CDR3 DNA sequence: TGTGCCAGCAGCTCATACAGGAGAACCTACGAGCAGTACTTC.

This chain uses TRBV12-3 or TRBV12-4 with TRBJ1-6; a possible D gene is TRBD1 (5 bases). V gave up 3 bases and J gave up 10 bases, with 13 bases separating them. The CDR3 runs to 14 residues. CDR3 loop: CASSFRAEGSPLHF. CDR3 in DNA: TGTGCCAGCAGTTTCAGGGCGGAGGGGTCACCCCTCCACTTT.

The chain combines TRBV4-1 with TRBJ2-2; D unclear. V lost 0 bases, J lost 6 bases, and 5 bases lay in between. This CDR3 has 13 residues. The germline gives CDR1 MGHRA, CDR2 YSYEKL. The CDR3 DNA reads TGCGCCAGCAGCCAAGACGGGTCCGGGGAGCTGTTTTTT. It is translated as CASSQDGSGELFF.

This clonotype turned up a few times. V is TRBV7-2 and J is TRBJ2-7; the match to TRBD2 covers 8 bases. With V trimmed by 3 bases and J by 4 bases, 8 bases remained unmatched. Germline assignment: CDR1 SGHTA and CDR2 FQGNSA. CDR3 length: 15 residues. The CDR3 loop is CASSLSGGSMYEQYF. CDR3 DNA sequence: TGTGCCAGCAGCTTGAGCGGGGGCAGTATGTACGAGCAGTACTTC.

The chain couples TRBV14 to TRBJ2-1; D is ambiguous. Between the trimmed V and J ends, which lost 1 base and 12 bases, there was a span of 10 bases. The germline V gene has CDR1 SGHDN and CDR2 FVKESK. The CDR3 covers 12 residues. The CDR3 coding sequence is TGTGCCAGCAGCCAAGGACCTTGGTGGCAGTTCTTC. Translated, it gives CASSQGPWWQFF.

This clonotype has more than one count but fewer than ten. The chain is built from TRBV15 and TRBJ1-4; 8 bases map to TRBD1. This CDR3 has 17 residues. The ends lost 3 bases at V and 0 bases at J; junction bases unmatched: 6. CDR1 LNHNV and CDR2 YYDKDF come from the germline V gene (reference sequence). CDR3 region: CATSSPDRGATNEKLFF. In DNA form, the CDR3 reads TGTGCCACCAGCAGTCCCGACAGGGGTGCAACTAATGAAAAACTGTTTTTT.

This clonotype was counted many times. The chain is built from TRBV7-2 and TRBJ2-5; perhaps TRBD2 as D (5 bases). V gave up 5 bases and J gave up 5 bases, with 21 bases separating them. Looked up from germline, CDR1 is SGHTA and CDR2 is FQGNSA. This CDR3 has 16 residues. Here the CDR3 DNA reads TGTGCCAGCAGCCCCTACCCCCGGGGTGTAAGGGAGACCCAGTACTTC. The encoded protein is CASSPYPRGVRETQYF.

In its sample, this clonotype was seen a few times. J is TRBJ2-7 and V is TRBV6-2 or TRBV6-3; maybe TRBD1 (5 bases). The CDR3 runs 17 residues. CDR1 is MNHEY, CDR2 SVGEGT, per germline. V dropped 5 bases and J dropped 2 bases, with 22 bases sitting between them. This CDR3 reads CASSEFQGFLPTYEQYF. For the CDR3, the DNA is TGTGCCAGCAGTGAGTTCCAGGGCTTTCTCCCCACCTACGAGCAGTACTTC.

This clonotype was found many times. The rearrangement joins TRBV5-1 to TRBJ2-2; the D gene is possibly TRBD1 (6 bases). From germline, CDR1 is SGHRS and CDR2 YFSETQ. This CDR3 spans 15 amino acids. V gave up 4 bases and J gave up 4 bases, with 14 bases separating them. CDR3 in DNA: TGCGCCAGCAGCCCGCAGGGGTCCACCACCGGGGAGCTGTTTTTT. It is translated as CASSPQGSTTGELFF.

In this sample, this clonotype turned up many times. Here the CDR3 reads CASSLMGGLNTEAFF. CDR3 bases: TGTGCCAGCAGCTTAATGGGCGGGTTGAACACTGAAGCTTTCTTT. The chain joins TRBV7-2 to TRBJ1-1; D is undetermined. The V end lost 2 bases, the J end lost 0 bases, and 10 bases lay between the germline ends. The CDR3 has 15 amino acids. Germline CDR1 SGHTA, CDR2 FQGNSA.

This clonotype has more than one count but fewer than ten. This sequence joins TRBV7-3 and TRBJ2-1; TRBD2 matches 10 bases. V dropped 4 bases and J dropped 6; count of bases not matched to a gene: 3. From germline, CDR1 is SGHTA and CDR2 FQGTGA. The CDR3 is 14 amino acids. The CDR3 nucleotides are TGTGCCAGCAGCTCGGGACTAGCGATCAATGAGCAGTTCTTC. Residues: CASSSGLAINEQFF.

This clonotype was observed many times. The chain employs TRBV20-1 and TRBJ1-2; 7 bases match TRBD1. The CDR3 covers 14 residues. Germline V lookup: CDR1 DFQATT, CDR2 SNEGSKA (reference sequence). V dropped 4 bases and J dropped 6; count of bases not matched to a gene: 11. The CDR3: CSATLGQRRDGYTF. The CDR3 DNA sequence: TGCAGTGCTACCCTGGGACAGCGGCGGGATGGCTACACCTTC.

Comments on this clonotype: The junction does not match germline at one end; this may be a read error. The rearrangement joins TRBV20-1 to TRBJ1-2, with D unresolved. CDR3 length: 18 amino acids. Looked up from germline, CDR1 is DFQATT and CDR2 is SNEGSKA (reference sequence). The CDR3 DNA follows: TGCGGTGCTAGAGATGCCCCGCCCGGAAGGGTGGCTAACTATGGCTACACCTTC. Amino acids: CGARDAPPGRVANYGYTF.

Points on this clonotype: An end of the junction differs from the germline gene, which may be a read error. CDR3 bases: TGTGCCAGCAGCCAAGAGTGGGGCTACAATGAGCAGTTCTTC. Encoded protein: CASSQEWGYNEQFF. J is TRBJ2-1 and V is TRBV4-1; D uncertain. The CDR3 has 14 residues. CDR1 is MGHRA, CDR2 YSYEKL, per germline.

This clonotype was counted at least ten times. This rearrangement joins TRBV7-3 to TRBJ2-2, with 9 bases fitting TRBD2. Looked up from germline, CDR1 is SGHTA and CDR2 is FQGTGA. The CDR3 totals 15 residues. Germline trimming cut 5 bases from V and 3 bases from J; bases unmatched to any gene: 4. In DNA form, the CDR3 reads TGTGCCAGCAGCCCGACTAGCGGATACACCGGGGAGCTGTTTTTT. This translates into CASSPTSGYTGELFF.

The chain recombines TRBV28 with TRBJ2-2; 14 nucleotides align to TRBD2. The V segment lost 10 bases and the J segment 1 base; nucleotides outside the gene matches: 8. The length of the CDR3 is 17 residues. The germline CDR1 and CDR2 sequences are MDHEN and SYDVKM. The CDR3, as DNA: TGTGCCACCACCGGACTAGCGGGAGGAGGGAACACCGGGGAGCTGTTTTTT. As protein: CATTGLAGGGNTGELFF.